This TCR beta chain was sequenced for a study of CD8+CD57+ T cells in acquired aplastic anemia. For sequencing, patients were chosen who had shown expansion of CD8+CD57+ cells by flow cytometry. Patients were treatment-naive when blood was sampled. TCR beta VDJ and CDR3 profiles were obtained from a genomic DNA template. A single record per CDR3 protein comes from TCRdb applying MiXCR to the reads. The data hold 200,000 to 250,000 distinct CDR3 sequences, with more than 55% observed a single time. This sequence originates from a human donor with aplastic anemia. Specimen: sorted CD4+, CD8+, or CD8+CD57+ T cells (not recorded which) from PBMCs.

CDR3 residues: CASSARQGAVHEQYF. The CDR3 bases are TGTGCCAGCAGCGCCCGACAGGGTGCGGTCCACGAGCAGTACTTC. The chain combines TRBV5-6 with TRBJ2-7; TRBD1 matches at 7 bases. Per germline, CDR1 SGHDT and CDR2 YYEEEE. This CDR3 region has 15 residues. V dropped 4 bases and J dropped 5; count of bases not matched to a gene: 12.